A selection of T cell receptor beta chains follows, all from one sample in a study of T cells in Graves' hyperthyroidism and ophthalmopathy. MiXCR, run by TCRdb on the multiplex PCR reads, gives a single entry per CDR3 protein. The sample holds 300,000 to 450,000 distinct CDR3 sequences, about 14% seen once. The sample taken for sequencing was blood. The receptors were gathered from an older woman with Graves' hyperthyroidism. Both conserved end residues are part of each CDR3. The D gene is left open where the match is weak. A clone size is listed for some rows: how often the clone was seen (once, few, many), or a class if it is expanded.

j_call v_call clone_size d_call cdr3_nt cdr3_aa
TRBJ2-7 TRBV20-1 many TRBD1 TGCAGTGCGTATAACAGGGGCGCCTCCTACGAGCAGTACTTC CSAYNRGASYEQYF
TRBJ2-1 TRBV27 many - TGTGCCGCAGGGGAGAATGAGCAGTTCTTC CAAGENEQFF
TRBJ2-7 TRBV12-3/TRBV12-4 - TRBD1 TGTGCCAGCAGCCGGTCCGGGACAGGGGACGAGCAGTACTTC CASSRSGTGDEQYF
TRBJ1-1 TRBV27 - - TGTGCCAGCAGTTTATCGACTGCGGTGAACACTGAAGCTTTCTTT CASSLSTAVNTEAFF
TRBJ2-1 TRBV20-1 many - TGCAGTGCTAGGGACAGAAACACCTACAATGAGCAGTTCTTC CSARDRNTYNEQFF
TRBJ1-1 TRBV18 many - TGTGCCAGCTCACCAGGGCAGGACACTGAAGCTTTCTTT CASSPGQDTEAFF
TRBJ1-2 TRBV2 many - TGTGCCAGCAGTGAAGGGGCTAGGGGCAACTATGGCTACACCTTC CASSEGARGNYGYTF
TRBJ2-1 TRBV12-3/TRBV12-4 many TRBD2 TGTGCCAGCAGTTTGCTAGCGGGAGGGTCCGAGCAGTTCTTC CASSLLAGGSEQFF
TRBJ1-2 TRBV19 - - TGTGCCAGTAGTCCTAACCAGGTTTATGGCTACACCTTC CASSPNQVYGYTF
TRBJ2-1 TRBV6-1 many TRBD2 TGTGCCAGCAGTCCCGGGACTAGCGGGAGAAAATCCTACAATGAGCAGTTCTTC CASSPGTSGRKSYNEQFF
TRBJ1-6 TRBV2 many TRBD1 TGTGCCAGCAGAGGGACAGGCAATTCACCCCTCCACTTT CASRGTGNSPLHF
TRBJ2-1 TRBV20-1 many - TGCAGTGCCCAGCCTCCGGGAGCTGGGTCCTACAATGAGCAGTTCTTC CSAQPPGAGSYNEQFF
TRBJ2-5 TRBV6-1 few TRBD2 TGTGCCAGCTCGAGGGCTAGCGGGAGTTTTGGAGAGACCCAGTACTTC CASSRASGSFGETQYF
TRBJ1-2 TRBV6-2/TRBV6-3 few TRBD1 TGTGCCAGCAGGACAGGGCTGGTTACTGGCTACACCTTC CASRTGLVTGYTF
TRBJ2-1 TRBV20-1 - TRBD2 TGCAGTGCTAGAGATTATGGGAGACTAGCGGGGTTCGAGGATGAGCAGTTCTTC CSARDYGRLAGFEDEQFF
TRBJ2-5 TRBV29-1 - - TGCAGCTTCCGGACAGGCGGGACAGAGACCCAGTACTTC CSFRTGGTETQYF
TRBJ2-1 TRBV5-1 few TRBD2 TGCGCCAGCAGCTTTATGGGGGGGGATGAGCAGTTCTTC CASSFMGGDEQFF
TRBJ1-2 TRBV3-1 few - TGTGCCAGCAGCCAAGATTCCGGGATCAATGGCTACACCTTC CASSQDSGINGYTF
TRBJ2-3 TRBV12-3/TRBV12-4 many TRBD2 TGTGCCAGCAGTTTTTTCCTAGCGGGATCCACAGATACGCAGTATTTT CASSFFLAGSTDTQYF
TRBJ2-3 TRBV9 many TRBD2 TGTGCCAGCAGCCTACCCGGACGCGGGAGGGGGACAGATACGCAGTATTTT CASSLPGRGRGTDTQYF